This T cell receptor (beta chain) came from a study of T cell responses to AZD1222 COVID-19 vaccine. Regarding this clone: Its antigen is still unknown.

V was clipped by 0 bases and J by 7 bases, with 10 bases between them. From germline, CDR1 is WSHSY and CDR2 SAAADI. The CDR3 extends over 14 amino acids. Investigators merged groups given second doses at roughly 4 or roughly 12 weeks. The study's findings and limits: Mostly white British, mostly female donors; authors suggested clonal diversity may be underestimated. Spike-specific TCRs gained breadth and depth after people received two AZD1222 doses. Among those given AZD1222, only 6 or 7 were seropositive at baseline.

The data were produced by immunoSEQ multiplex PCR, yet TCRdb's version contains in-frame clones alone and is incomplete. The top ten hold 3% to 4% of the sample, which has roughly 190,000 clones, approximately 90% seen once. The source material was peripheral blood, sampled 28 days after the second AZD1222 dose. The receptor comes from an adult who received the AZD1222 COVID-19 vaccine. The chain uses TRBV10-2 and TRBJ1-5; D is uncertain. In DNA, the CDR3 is TGCGCCAGCAGTGAGTCGAACTGGAAACAGCCCCAGCATTTT. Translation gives CASSESNWKQPQHF.